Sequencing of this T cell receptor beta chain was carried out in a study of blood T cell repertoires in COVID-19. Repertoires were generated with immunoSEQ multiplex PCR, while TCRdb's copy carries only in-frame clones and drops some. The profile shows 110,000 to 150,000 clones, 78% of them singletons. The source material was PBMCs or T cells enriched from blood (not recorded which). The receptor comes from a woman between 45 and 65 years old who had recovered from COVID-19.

The CDR3 region is CASSRASYNEQFF. The CDR3 bases are TGTGCCAGCAGCCGCGCTTCCTACAATGAGCAGTTCTTC. The rearrangement links TRBV5-4 to TRBJ2-1; D call uncertain. Germline lookup yields CDR1 SGHNT and CDR2 YYREEE (reference sequence). Deletions cut 4 bases from V and 1 base from J, with 6 bases between. This CDR3 contains 13 residues. Full variable domain (outside the CDR3, taken from reference TRBV5-4 and TRBJ2-1): ETGVTQSPTHLIKTRGQQVTLRCSSQSGHNTVSWYQQALGQGPQFIFQYYREEENGRGNFPPRFSGLQFPNYSSELNVNALELDDSALYLCASSRASYNEQFFGPGTRLTVL.